This record covers a single TCR beta chain. PCR amplification relied on 60 Vbeta primers (plus 13 Jbeta primers). Repertoires were generated with immunoSEQ multiplex PCR, while TCRdb's copy carries only in-frame clones and drops some. The table lists 150,000 or so clones, about three quarters of them singletons. The sample is drawn from a study of cytomegalovirus exposure and HLA in healthy donors. This CDR3 has 15 amino acids. CDR1 is SGHDT, CDR2 YYEEEE, per germline. The ends lost 3 bases at V and 1 base at J; junction bases unmatched: 6. The sample taken for sequencing was PBMCs. The sequence was collected from a woman in her 50s in good health and CMV-seropositive. V and J are TRBV5-6 and TRBJ2-7; TRBD2 matches 8 bases. CDR3 sequence: CASSWAGTRSYEQYF. The DNA of the CDR3 is TGTGCCAGCAGCTGGGCCGGGACTAGGTCCTACGAGCAGTACTTC.